A selection of T cell receptor beta chains follows, all from one sample in a study of tumor-infiltrating lymphocytes in primary liver carcinoma. In TCRdb, the multiplex PCR reads were re-called with MiXCR into one record per CDR3 protein. The data contain more than 30,000 distinct CDR3 sequences, about 75% of them seen just once; the ten biggest clones take up approximately 35%. Specimen: tumor-adjacent normal liver tissue. Receptors originate from a man aged 35-49 years with primary liver carcinoma and hepatitis B virus infection. Each CDR3 is given with its conserved first and last residue. A D gene is named only where the DNA matches it firmly. Clone size is shown for a subset of rows, as once, few, many or a class of expanded clone.

d_call,clone_size,j_call,v_call,cdr3_aa,cdr3_nt
.,.,TRBJ2-5,TRBV5-1,CASSPDSGGQETQYF,TGCGCCAGCAGTCCGGATAGTGGGGGTCAAGAGACCCAGTACTTC
.,.,TRBJ1-6,TRBV6-5,CASGCGGVDSPLHF,TGTGCCAGCGGTTGCGGGGGAGTCGATTCACCCCTCCACTTT
TRBD1,.,TRBJ2-7,TRBV7-9,CASSTGQVSNKQYF,TGTGCCAGCAGCACCGGACAGGTTTCGAACAAGCAGTACTTC
.,.,TRBJ2-1,TRBV29-1,CSVTRARQWDDEQFF,TGCAGCGTCACGCGAGCGAGACAATGGGATGATGAGCAGTTCTTC
TRBD2,many,TRBJ2-1,TRBV5-1,CASSAAGGYNEQFF,TGCGCCAGCAGCGCTGCGGGAGGTTACAATGAGCAGTTCTTC
.,.,TRBJ2-5,TRBV11-2,CASSAVGLVSETQYF,TGTGCGAGCAGCGCCGTCGGGCTAGTCTCAGAGACCCAGTACTTC
.,once,TRBJ2-7,TRBV29-1,CSAMSYGTCTPYEQYF,TGCAGCGCCATGTCATATGGGACCTGCACTCCCTACGAGCAGTATTTC
.,.,TRBJ2-7,TRBV5-6,CASSRICIGSYEQYF,TGTGCCAGCAGTCGGATATGCATCGGGTCCTACGAGCAGTACTTC
.,.,TRBJ2-7,TRBV28,CASSSRQEYYEQYF,TGTGCCAGTAGTTCTCGACAGGAGTACTACGAGCAGTACTTC
TRBD1,.,TRBJ2-2,TRBV10-3,CAMKGTANTGELFF,TGTGCCATGAAAGGGACAGCGAACACCGGGGAGTTGTTTTTT